One and the same sample provided the 28 T cell receptor beta chains below, sequenced in a study of blood T cells in healthy people across ages. Primers used in a second PCR of roughly 6 to 11 cycles were a sample-barcoded 5' primer and a J-beta primer mix. TCRdb analysed the 5' RACE reads with MiXCR anew, one entry per CDR3 protein. The sample has around 1,000,000 distinct CDR3 sequences, about 23% seen once. These same records also appear under a second study, on T cells of mothers and their children.

The sample consisted of blood. The receptors shown here come from a girl aged 2-10 years in good health.

Details on this clonotype: A read error is possible here, since a much larger clone lies one base away. The J gene is TRBJ1-1, the V gene TRBV29-1; possible D gene TRBD1, 5 bases. V dropped 1 base and J dropped 3 bases, with 9 bases sitting between them. CDR3 size: 13 residues. Germline lookup yields CDR1 SQVTM and CDR2 ANQGSEA. CDR3 sequence reads: CSVEGWGDTEAFF. Written as DNA, the CDR3 is TGCAGCGTTGAAGGTTGGGGGGACACTGAAGCTTTCTTT.

This clonotype was seen only a few times. The chain carries TRBV15 and TRBJ2-7; TRBD2 is a possible D gene (6 bases). The CDR3 is 17 residues long. The germline V and J ends were trimmed by 6 bases and 4 bases, with 25 bases remaining between them. Germline V gene sequence: CDR1 LNHNV, CDR2 YYDKDF (reference sequence). The CDR3 loop is CATSRNFLPNRGYEQYF. CDR3 nucleotides: TGTGCCACCAGTCGAAATTTTCTTCCTAACCGGGGGTACGAGCAGTACTTC.

CDR3 nucleotides: TGTGCCAGCAGCGTAGGCGGGACGGGGCAGTTCTTC. Translation gives CASSVGGTGQFF. The rearrangement uses TRBV9 and TRBJ2-1; TRBD2 might be the D (6 bases). Looked up from germline, CDR1 is SGDLS and CDR2 is YYNGEE. There are 12 residues in the CDR3. V was shortened by 0 bases and J by 12 bases, with 10 bases between the two germline ends.

This clonotype occurred a few times. V is TRBV12-3 or TRBV12-4 and J is TRBJ2-2, with D possibly called TRBD1 or TRBD2 (5 bases each). Deletions cut 6 bases from V and 3 bases from J, with 11 bases between. The CDR3 runs to 14 residues. The CDR3 DNA sequence: TGTGCCAGCAGACTAGACAGCTACACCGGGGAGCTGTTTTTT. It encodes CASRLDSYTGELFF.

The chain couples TRBV7-2 to TRBJ1-2, with 9 bases lining up with TRBD1. V lost 3 bases to trimming and J lost 6 bases; unmatched junction nucleotides: 2. The germline gives CDR1 SGHTA, CDR2 FQGNSA. This CDR3 has 13 residues. CDR3 DNA sequence: TGTGCCAGCAGCTTTCGACAGGGGGATGGCTACACCTTC. Encoded protein: CASSFRQGDGYTF.

This clonotype was counted at least ten times. The chain links TRBV28 to TRBJ2-7, with a tentative D call TRBD1 (5 bases). V was cut by 3 bases and J by 7 bases, with 13 bases left in between. Germline V lookup: CDR1 MDHEN, CDR2 SYDVKM. This CDR3 region has 13 residues. CDR3 nucleotides: TGTGCCAGCAGTTTGCAGGGTTTGGGTGAGCAGTACTTC. Translated: CASSLQGLGEQYF.

The J gene is TRBJ1-4, the V gene TRBV9; no clear D gene. Between the trimmed V and J ends, which lost 3 bases and 7 bases, there was a span of 7 bases. The CDR3 runs to 12 residues. The germline gives CDR1 SGDLS, CDR2 YYNGEE. The CDR3 nucleotides read TGTGCCAGCAGCGAGGACGGTGAAAAACTGTTTTTT. This gives the protein CASSEDGEKLFF.

The J gene is TRBJ2-5, the V gene TRBV4-1; a possible D gene is TRBD2 (5 bases). Trimming cost V 0 bases and J 5 bases, with 22 bases left between them. This CDR3 has 18 residues. Germline values: CDR1 MGHRA, CDR2 YSYEKL. As DNA, the CDR3 is TGCGCCAGCAGCCAAGAGTTGGGTTGGACTCAAAGGGAGGAGACCCAGTACTTC. Residues: CASSQELGWTQREETQYF.

The CDR3 DNA sequence: TGCGCCAGCAGTGAGTACGGAGGGAATGAGCAGTTCTTC. Translation gives CASSEYGGNEQFF. J is TRBJ2-1 and V is TRBV10-2, with D perhaps TRBD2 (6 bases). The germline gives CDR1 WSHSY, CDR2 SAAADI. V was trimmed by 1 base and J by 7 bases, leaving 8 bases between them. This CDR3 comprises 13 residues.

The rearrangement links TRBV7-2 to TRBJ2-5; TRBD1 matches at 8 bases. This CDR3 is built from 15 residues. V was pared by 3 bases and J by 4 bases, with 7 bases of the junction left unmatched. Germline loops: CDR1 SGHTA, CDR2 FQGNSA. As DNA, the CDR3 is TGTGCCAGCAGCTTCTCCGGACAGGGTGGAGAGACCCAGTACTTC. This encodes CASSFSGQGGETQYF.

The table lists this clonotype with a count of one. This rearrangement joins TRBV20-1 to TRBJ2-5, with 7 bases identical to TRBD2. The CDR3 is 16 amino acids. Looked up from germline, CDR1 is DFQATT and CDR2 is SNEGSKA (reference sequence). V lost 1 base to trimming and J lost 7 bases; unmatched junction nucleotides: 15. The CDR3 DNA sequence: TGCAGTGCTAGAGCCAGCGGGGATCCTGTACTGGTGACCCAGTACTTC. It translates to CSARASGDPVLVTQYF.

This chain links TRBV7-8 with TRBJ2-3, with D perhaps matching TRBD2 (5 bases). Germline V gene sequence: CDR1 SGHVS, CDR2 FQNEAQ. The CDR3 spans 14 residues. With 4 bases removed from V and 4 bases from J, the gap between germline ends came to 12 bases. The CDR3 is CASSSHGGSDTQYF. The CDR3 nucleotides are TGTGCCAGCAGCTCCCACGGCGGGTCAGATACGCAGTATTTT.

Only a few counts were recorded for this clonotype. One end of the junction fails to match germline, which may point to a read error. The chain employs TRBV2 and TRBJ2-3; D is ambiguous. The CDR3 sequence is 12 residues long. CDR1 is SNHLY and CDR2 is FYNNEI in the germline V gene. As DNA, the CDR3 is TGTGCCAGCAGTGAGGGCACAGATACGCGGTATTTT. Residues: CASSEGTDTRYF. Filled out from reference TRBV2 and TRBJ2-3, the complete variable domain reads EPEVTQTPSHQVTQMGQEVILRCVPISNHLYFYWYRQILGQKVEFLVSFYNNEISEKSEIFDDQFSVERPDGSNFTLKIRSTKLEDSAMYFCASSEGTDTRYFGPGTRLTVL.

This clonotype was recorded a few times. The CDR3 nucleotides are TGTGCCAGCAGCTTAGGTCTGGGTACACAGGTTTCCTACGAGCAGTACTTC. It is translated as CASSLGLGTQVSYEQYF. The V call is TRBV7-9, the J call TRBJ2-7; the D gene is possibly TRBD1 (5 bases). Trimming took 1 base from V and 1 from J, leaving 17 bases between them. This CDR3 spans 17 amino acids. Germline CDR1 and CDR2: SEHNR and FQNEAQ (reference sequence).

This clonotype was detected only a few times. The chain is built from TRBV9 and TRBJ2-1, with 8 positions matching TRBD2. CDR1 is SGDLS and CDR2 is YYNGEE in the germline V gene. This CDR3 comprises 17 residues. The V segment lost 2 bases and the J segment 1 base; nucleotides outside the gene matches: 8. The CDR3 nucleotides are TGTGCCAGCAGCGTTCCGAGCGGGAGTGCATCCTACAATGAGCAGTTCTTC. This sequence encodes CASSVPSGSASYNEQFF.

The chain couples TRBV6-2 or TRBV6-3 to TRBJ2-2; D possibly matches TRBD1 or TRBD2 (6 bases each). The V gene lost 6 bases and the J gene lost 3 bases, with 17 bases spanning the gap. CDR1 and CDR2 from the germline V gene are MNHEY and SVGEGT. There are 16 residues in the CDR3. The CDR3, as DNA: TGTGCCAGCAGACCCCGGGGGCGTGCGGACACCGGGGAGCTGTTTTTT. This sequence encodes CASRPRGRADTGELFF.

The sample holds a few counts of this clonotype. The chain couples TRBV7-2 to TRBJ2-5; D is perhaps TRBD2 (5 bases). CDR1 is SGHTA, CDR2 FQGNSA, per germline. Trimming took off 5 bases at V and 11 bases at J, with 12 bases between the two ends. The CDR3 covers 11 residues. CDR3 DNA sequence: TGTGCCAGCAGCCAGTCGGAGGAGCAGTACTTC. Protein product: CASSQSEEQYF.

This clonotype was seen a handful of times. The chain employs TRBV20-1 and TRBJ2-1; D tentatively fits TRBD1 or TRBD2 (6 bases each). The J call may be faulty, since TRBJ2-7 better matches the DNA end. CDR1 is DFQATT and CDR2 is SNEGSKA in the germline V gene (reference sequence). The CDR3 totals 18 residues. CDR3 nucleotides: TGCAGTGCTAGAGAAACCCCGGGGGCTGGGGGTGGGATCTACGAGCAGTACTTC. Its protein product is CSARETPGAGGGIYEQYF.

The table lists this clonotype with a few counts. V usage is TRBV6-2 or TRBV6-3 and J usage is TRBJ1-5, with D uncertain. V was trimmed by 5 bases and J by 6 bases, leaving 5 bases between them. Germline V gene lookup returns CDR1 MNHEY and CDR2 SVGEGT. This CDR3 is 11 amino acids long. The CDR3: CASSHSQPQHF. The DNA of the CDR3 is TGTGCCAGCAGTCATAGTCAGCCCCAGCATTTT.

This clonotype appeared once. CDR3 sequence (DNA): TGCGCCAGCAGCTTCGGGGGAATAGCGGATACGCAGTATTTT. Translating it yields CASSFGGIADTQYF. The chain carries TRBV5-1 and TRBJ2-3; perhaps TRBD2 as D (6 bases). Between the trimmed V and J ends, which lost 2 bases and 6 bases, there was a span of 13 bases. This CDR3 contains 14 residues. CDR1 is SGHRS, CDR2 YFSETQ, per germline.

This clonotype occurred a few times. V is TRBV28 and J is TRBJ2-6, with TRBD1 as a possible D gene (6 bases). Trimming removed 2 bases at V and 1 base at J, with 9 bases between. Germline CDR1 MDHEN, CDR2 SYDVKM. The CDR3 consists of 16 residues. The CDR3 sequence is CASSLMRGSGANVLTF. The CDR3 region has the DNA TGTGCCAGCAGTTTAATGAGGGGGTCTGGGGCCAACGTCCTGACTTTC.

This clonotype was seen only a few times. CDR3 nucleotide sequence: TGTGCCAGCAGTTACCTGCAGGGAGGAAGGGGCTACACCTTC. It specifies CASSYLQGGRGYTF. This chain connects TRBV6-6 to TRBJ1-2, with a weak D call TRBD1 (5 bases). Per germline, CDR1 MNHNY and CDR2 SVGAGI (reference sequence). V lost 2 bases to trimming and J lost 8 bases, with 15 bases between them. The length of the CDR3 is 14 residues.

Comment on this clonotype: This clone may be a read error of a much larger clone one base away. The chain carries TRBV11-2 and TRBJ2-5; unclear D gene. This CDR3 spans 17 amino acids. Germline V lookup: CDR1 SGHAT, CDR2 FQNNGV. Trimming removed 5 bases at V and 2 bases at J, with 21 bases between. The CDR3 coding sequence is TGTGCCAGCAGCGATCGACACACGGACCCCAGACAAGAGACCCAGTACTTC. As protein: CASSDRHTDPRQETQYF.

The gene calls are TRBV27 and TRBJ2-1; perhaps TRBD1 as D (5 bases). Germline V lookup: CDR1 MNHEY, CDR2 SMNVEV (reference sequence). V gave up 8 bases and J gave up 12 bases, with 14 bases separating them. The length of the CDR3 is 11 residues. The CDR3 DNA sequence: TGTGCCAGCTCCCCTGGGGCGCGGCAGTTCTTC. Translated: CASSPGARQFF.

This clonotype was observed a handful of times. This chain uses TRBV11-2 with TRBJ2-6, with D maybe TRBD1 (6 bases). Germline loops: CDR1 SGHAT, CDR2 FQNNGV. The CDR3 has 16 amino acids. V was cut by 5 bases and J by 2 bases, with 13 bases left in between. CDR3 region: CASSITGSAGANVLTF. The CDR3 DNA follows: TGTGCCAGCAGCATCACAGGGTCAGCTGGGGCCAACGTCCTGACTTTC. Variable domain in full (rest from reference TRBV11-2 and TRBJ2-6): EAGVAQSPRYKIIEKRQSVAFWCNPISGHATLYWYQQILGQGPKLLIQFQNNGVVDDSQLPKDRFSAERLKGVDSTLKIQPAKLEDSAVYLCASSITGSAGANVLTFGAGSRLTVL.

This clonotype was seen only a few times. V and J are TRBV7-3 and TRBJ2-1, with a possible D match to TRBD2 (5 bases). This CDR3 has 15 residues. Looked up from germline, CDR1 is SGHTA and CDR2 is FQGTGA. V dropped 5 bases and J dropped 2 bases, with 13 bases sitting between them. Here the CDR3 DNA reads TGTGCCAGCAGCCCCCGAAGCGGACCCTACAATGAGCAGTTCTTC. It yields the protein CASSPRSGPYNEQFF.

This clonotype was picked up a small number of times. The rearrangement uses TRBV10-3 and TRBJ2-5; D may be TRBD2 (6 bases). In germline, CDR1 is ENHRY, CDR2 SYGVKD. The CDR3 spans 13 residues. Trimming shortened V by 10 bases and J by 3 bases, and 15 bases separated the two germline ends. The CDR3 region is CATRGGAEETQYF. CDR3 bases: TGTGCCACCCGGGGCGGGGCTGAAGAGACCCAGTACTTC.

This clonotype was detected once. V is TRBV28 and J is TRBJ1-2, with D tentatively TRBD1 (6 bases). The CDR3 extends over 11 amino acids. Between the trimmed V and J ends, which lost 8 bases and 7 bases, there was a span of 11 bases. Germline CDR1 reads MDHEN; CDR2 reads SYDVKM. CDR3 region: CASRGARGYTF. The CDR3 DNA reads TGTGCCAGCCGGGGGGCCCGTGGCTACACCTTC.